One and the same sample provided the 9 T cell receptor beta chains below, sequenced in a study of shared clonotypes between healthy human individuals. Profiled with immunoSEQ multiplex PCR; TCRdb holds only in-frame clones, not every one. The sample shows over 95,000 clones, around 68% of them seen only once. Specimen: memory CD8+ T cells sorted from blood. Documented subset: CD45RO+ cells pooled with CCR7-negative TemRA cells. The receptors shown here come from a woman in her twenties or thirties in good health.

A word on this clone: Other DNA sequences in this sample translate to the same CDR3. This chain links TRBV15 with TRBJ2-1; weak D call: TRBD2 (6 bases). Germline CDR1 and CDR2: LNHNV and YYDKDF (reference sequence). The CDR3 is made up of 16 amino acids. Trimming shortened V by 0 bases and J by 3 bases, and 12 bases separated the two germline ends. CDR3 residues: CATSREPEGGYNEQFF. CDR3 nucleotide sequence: TGTGCCACCAGCAGAGAGCCCGAGGGAGGCTACAATGAGCAGTTCTTC.

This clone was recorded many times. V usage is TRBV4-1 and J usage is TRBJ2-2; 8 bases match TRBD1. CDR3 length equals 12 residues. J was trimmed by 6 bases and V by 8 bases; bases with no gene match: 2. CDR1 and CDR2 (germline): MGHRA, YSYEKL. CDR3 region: CASAQGAGELFF. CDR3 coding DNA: TGCGCCAGCGCACAGGGGGCCGGGGAGCTGTTTTTT.

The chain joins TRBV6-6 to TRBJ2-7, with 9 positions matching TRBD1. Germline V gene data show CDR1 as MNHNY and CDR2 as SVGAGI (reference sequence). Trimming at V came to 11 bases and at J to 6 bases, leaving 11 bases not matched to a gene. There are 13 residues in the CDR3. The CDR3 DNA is TGTGCCGCAAGAACAGGGGGCTTAGGCGAGCAGTACTTC. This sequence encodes CAARTGGLGEQYF.

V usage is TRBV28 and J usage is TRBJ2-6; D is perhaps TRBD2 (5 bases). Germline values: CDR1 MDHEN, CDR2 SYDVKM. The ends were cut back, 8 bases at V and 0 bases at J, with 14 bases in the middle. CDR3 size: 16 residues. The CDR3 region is CASAVRGNSGANVLTF. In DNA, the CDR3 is TGTGCCAGCGCCGTTAGAGGGAACTCTGGGGCCAACGTCCTGACTTTC.

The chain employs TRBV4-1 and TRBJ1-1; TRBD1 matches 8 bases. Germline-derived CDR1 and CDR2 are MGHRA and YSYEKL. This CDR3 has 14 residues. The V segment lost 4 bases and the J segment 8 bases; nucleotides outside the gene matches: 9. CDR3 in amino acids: CASSLMDREIEAFF. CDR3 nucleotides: TGCGCCAGCAGCCTAATGGACAGGGAAATAGAAGCTTTCTTT.

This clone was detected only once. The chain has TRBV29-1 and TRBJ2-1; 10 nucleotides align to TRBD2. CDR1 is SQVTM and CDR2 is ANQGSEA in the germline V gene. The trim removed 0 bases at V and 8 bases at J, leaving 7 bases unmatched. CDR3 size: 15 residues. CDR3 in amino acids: CSVEDGASGSDEQFF. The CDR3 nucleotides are TGCAGCGTTGAAGATGGGGCTAGCGGGAGTGATGAGCAGTTCTTC.

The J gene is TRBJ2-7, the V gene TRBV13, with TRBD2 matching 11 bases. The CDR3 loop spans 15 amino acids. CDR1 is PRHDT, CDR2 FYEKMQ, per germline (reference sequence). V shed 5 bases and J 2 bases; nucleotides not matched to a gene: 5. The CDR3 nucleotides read TGTGCCAGCAGCCTTGGGACTAGCGGACCCTACGAGCAGTACTTC. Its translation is CASSLGTSGPYEQYF.

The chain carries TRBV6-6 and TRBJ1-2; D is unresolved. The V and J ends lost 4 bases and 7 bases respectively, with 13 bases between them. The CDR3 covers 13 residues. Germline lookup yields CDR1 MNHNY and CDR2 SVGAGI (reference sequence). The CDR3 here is CASSLSLGGGYTF. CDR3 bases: TGTGCCAGCAGTTTATCGTTAGGAGGTGGCTACACCTTC.

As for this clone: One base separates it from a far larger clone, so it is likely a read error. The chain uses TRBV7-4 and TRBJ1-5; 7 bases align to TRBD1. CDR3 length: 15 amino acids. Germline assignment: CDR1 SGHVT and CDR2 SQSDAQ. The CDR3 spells CAGSSTGSGNQPQHF. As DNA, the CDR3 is TGTGCCGGCAGCTCGACAGGGTCAGGCAATCAGCCCCAGCATTTT. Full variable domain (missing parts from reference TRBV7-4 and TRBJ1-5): GAGVSQSPRYKVAKRGRDVALRCDSISGHVTLYWYRQTLGQGSEVLTYSQSDAQRDKSGRPSGRFSAERPERSVSTLKIQRTEQGDSAVYLCAGSSTGSGNQPQHFGDGTRLSIL.